This T cell receptor (beta chain) derives from a study of blood T cell repertoires in COVID-19. About the study: T cells, B-cell-depleted T cells, or PBMCs supplied cDNA or gDNA.

Between the trimmed V and J ends, which lost 2 bases and 14 bases, there was a span of 16 bases. CDR3 length: 13 residues. The germline CDR1 and CDR2 sequences are SGHTA and FQGTGA. This clone was observed once. Original handling: Scientists estimated how many nucleated cells there were by amplifying reference gene primers. Measured with immunoSEQ multiplex PCR; TCRdb has only the in-frame clones, and not every one. Clonal size and the V and J genes are those of that table, whereas D and trimming came from the DNA. Found here are roughly 110,000 clones, more than 80% of them singletons; the top ten hold about 7.3%.

This receptor was identified in a woman aged 35 to 49 with acute or convalescent COVID-19. The sample taken for sequencing was peripheral blood. The chain has TRBV7-3 and TRBJ2-1; a possible D gene is TRBD2 (7 bases). Here the CDR3 DNA reads TGTGCCAGCAGCTTAGAGCGGGACACCCTGAAGTTCTTC. As protein: CASSLERDTLKFF.